The rows below give T cell receptor beta chains drawn from one sample of a study of PD-L1 blockade in urothelial cancer. Sequenced by immunoSEQ multiplex PCR; TCRdb stores in-frame clones only, minus some. Of approximately 83,000 clones listed, around four fifths were seen once; the top ten hold under 8.5%. The material sequenced was PBMCs, taken around atezolizumab (anti-PD-L1) treatment. These receptors all come from a man in his sixties or seventies with urothelial cancer. Each CDR3 is given without its conserved first and last residue. A D gene is named only where the DNA matches it firmly.

cdr3_aa | d_call | v_call
ASSSRGGRTGELF | TRBD1 | TRBV7-3
ASSPPIAGNEQF | TRBD2 | TRBV18
ASSAGGDTGELF | TRBD2 | TRBV6-1
ASSQRTGGDQPQH | TRBD1 | TRBV4-1
ASSFQTRSNTEAF | NA | TRBV7-9
ASSRGRGPQETQY | NA | TRBV7-7
AISEAVPNYGYT | NA | TRBV6-1
ASSLRLTNSISYEQY | NA | TRBV27
ASSRTGDRGSGNTIY | TRBD1 | TRBV13
ASQKDRVPEAF | TRBD1 | TRBV6-6
ASSVQDRGSSGNTIY | TRBD1 | TRBV9
ASSIGGNTEAF | NA | TRBV7-2
ASSLEGYPNSPLH | NA | TRBV7-8
ATSRDIQNTQY | NA | TRBV15
ASSSQGRGAEGANVLT | NA | TRBV19
ASSDRIGDRALRPLH | TRBD1 | TRBV10-2
ASSPGGGSNTEAF | NA | TRBV5-1
ASSPTPDSSGNTIY | NA | TRBV18
ANLAPTGRRETQY | TRBD1 | TRBV6-4
ASSYRQGYEQY | TRBD1 | TRBV6-5
ASTDRGRFLYSNQPQH | TRBD1 | TRBV19
ARSPEVGANEAF | NA | TRBV5-3
ASSPTPGGNQPQH | NA | TRBV5-1
ASSSWARTGKFETQY | TRBD1 | TRBV5-1
ASSIGTGGFGELF | TRBD1 | TRBV19
ASSDRDRVRSETQY | TRBD1 | TRBV5-6
ASSRQGASSYEQY | TRBD1 | TRBV18
ASSQDLVDEQY | NA | TRBV14
SVSGAPPNYGYT | NA | TRBV29-1
ASSLRRGPRNTEAF | TRBD1 | TRBV11-3
AWSVYNEQF | NA | TRBV30
ASSYGGASTPGELF | NA | TRBV18
ASSVSSSGGNEQF | TRBD2 | TRBV19
ASRQGASTGELF | TRBD1 | TRBV19
ASSSRRTGLTEAF | TRBD1 | TRBV5-7
ASSASDRDQETQY | TRBD1 | TRBV7-9
ASTTSSSYEQY | TRBD2 | TRBV11-2
SVVTGGANQPQH | TRBD1 | TRBV29-1
ASSVDRGQDTGELF | TRBD1 | TRBV5-5
ASSRDFQETQY | NA | TRBV7-2
ASSLDRGSAEAF | NA | TRBV5-6
ASSQDTVITYEQY | NA | TRBV4-1
ASSMYLGQAAGEQY | TRBD1 | TRBV6-6
ASRGQGNQPQH | TRBD1 | TRBV7-9
ASSAGTRQETQY | NA | TRBV7-8
ASSQERLGADQPQH | NA | TRBV4-1